This T cell receptor (beta chain) was recovered during a study of cytomegalovirus exposure and HLA in healthy donors. The overall study: Among over 300 genotyped donors, around 80% fell in the Caucasian-associated ancestry cluster.

Use of 60 Vbeta and 13 Jbeta primers characterized the PCR. Profiled with immunoSEQ multiplex PCR; TCRdb holds only in-frame clones, not every one. The top ten hold about 0.092% of the sample, which has nearly 200,000 clones, 82% seen once. This clone appeared a single time. What it binds is unknown. Study outcomes and limitations: In the analysis, some V segments, TRBV6-2 and TRBV6-3 included, were excluded as indistinguishable.

Trimming removed 1 base from V and 5 bases from J, with 11 bases in between. CDR3 length: 15 amino acids. Germline CDR1 is LNHDA and CDR2 is SQIVND (reference sequence). The V and J genes are TRBV19 and TRBJ1-4; no definite D call. The source of this sequence is a boy younger than 10 in good health and CMV-seronegative. The sequenced sample consisted of PBMCs. The CDR3 DNA reads TGTGCCAGTAGTATAGCACAGACGGGGAATGAAAAACTGTTTTTT. This encodes CASSIAQTGNEKLFF.